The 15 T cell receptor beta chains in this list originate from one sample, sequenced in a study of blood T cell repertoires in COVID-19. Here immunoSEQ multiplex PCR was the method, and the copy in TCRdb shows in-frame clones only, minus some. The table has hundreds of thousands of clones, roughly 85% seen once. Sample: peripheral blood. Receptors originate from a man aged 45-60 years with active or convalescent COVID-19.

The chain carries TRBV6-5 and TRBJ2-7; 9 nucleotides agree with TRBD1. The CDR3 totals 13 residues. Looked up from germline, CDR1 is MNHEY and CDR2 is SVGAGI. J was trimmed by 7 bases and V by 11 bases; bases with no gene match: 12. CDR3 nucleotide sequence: TGTGCCTCTCGGGGGGACAGGGTGTCGGAGCAGTACTTC. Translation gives CASRGDRVSEQYF.

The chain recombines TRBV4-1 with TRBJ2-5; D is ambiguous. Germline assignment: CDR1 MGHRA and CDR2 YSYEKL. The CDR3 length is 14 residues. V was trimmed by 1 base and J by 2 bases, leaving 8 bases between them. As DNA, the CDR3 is TGCGCCAGCAGCCAAGCGCCGGGTCAAGAGACCCAGTACTTC. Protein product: CASSQAPGQETQYF.

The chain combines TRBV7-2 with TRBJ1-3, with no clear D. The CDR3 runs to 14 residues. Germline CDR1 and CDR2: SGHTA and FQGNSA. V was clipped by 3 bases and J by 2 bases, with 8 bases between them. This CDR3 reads CASSFYGAGNTIYF. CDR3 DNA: TGTGCCAGCAGCTTCTACGGAGCTGGAAACACCATATATTTT.

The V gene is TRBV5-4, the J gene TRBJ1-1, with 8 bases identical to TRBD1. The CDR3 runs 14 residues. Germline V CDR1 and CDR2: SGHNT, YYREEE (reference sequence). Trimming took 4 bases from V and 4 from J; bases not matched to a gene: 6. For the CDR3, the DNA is TGTGCCAGCAGCCTCGCTACAGGGGGCACTGAAGCTTTCTTT. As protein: CASSLATGGTEAFF.

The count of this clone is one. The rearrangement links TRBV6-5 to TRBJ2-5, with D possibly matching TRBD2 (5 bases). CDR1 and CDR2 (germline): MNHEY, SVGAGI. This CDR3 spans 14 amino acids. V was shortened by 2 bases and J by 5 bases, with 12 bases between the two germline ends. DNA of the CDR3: TGTGCCAGCAGTTACACCCCACGCGGGGAGACCCAGTACTTC. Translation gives CASSYTPRGETQYF.

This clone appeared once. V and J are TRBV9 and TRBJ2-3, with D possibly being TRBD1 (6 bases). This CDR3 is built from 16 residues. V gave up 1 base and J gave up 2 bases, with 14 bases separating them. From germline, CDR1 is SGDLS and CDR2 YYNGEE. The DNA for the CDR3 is TGTGCCAGCAGCGTACTCCAGGGGCAGGCCACAGATACGCAGTATTTT. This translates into CASSVLQGQATDTQYF.

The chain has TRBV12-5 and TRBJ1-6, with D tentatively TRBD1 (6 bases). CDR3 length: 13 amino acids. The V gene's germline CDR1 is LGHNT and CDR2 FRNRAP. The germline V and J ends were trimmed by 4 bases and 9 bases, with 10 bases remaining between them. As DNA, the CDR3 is TGTGCTAGTGGTTCCGCACAGGGTTCACCCCTCCACTTT. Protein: CASGSAQGSPLHF.

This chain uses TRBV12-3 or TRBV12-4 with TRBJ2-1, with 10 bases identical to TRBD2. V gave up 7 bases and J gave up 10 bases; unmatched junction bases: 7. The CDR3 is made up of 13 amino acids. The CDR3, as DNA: TGTGCCAGCACCTTAGCGGGAGGACTAGAGCAGTTCTTC. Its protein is CASTLAGGLEQFF.

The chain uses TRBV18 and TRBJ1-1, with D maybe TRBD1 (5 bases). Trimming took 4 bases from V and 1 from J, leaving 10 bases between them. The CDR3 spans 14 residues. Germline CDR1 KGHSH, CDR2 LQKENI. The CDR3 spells CASSRGHPNTEAFF. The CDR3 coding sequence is TGTGCCAGCTCACGCGGACACCCGAACACTGAAGCTTTCTTT.

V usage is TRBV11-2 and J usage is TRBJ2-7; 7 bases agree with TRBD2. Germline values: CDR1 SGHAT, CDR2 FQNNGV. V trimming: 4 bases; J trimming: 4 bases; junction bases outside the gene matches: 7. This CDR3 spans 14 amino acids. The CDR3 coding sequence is TGTGCCAGCAGCTCACTTGGGAGGGATTACGAGCAGTACTTC. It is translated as CASSSLGRDYEQYF.

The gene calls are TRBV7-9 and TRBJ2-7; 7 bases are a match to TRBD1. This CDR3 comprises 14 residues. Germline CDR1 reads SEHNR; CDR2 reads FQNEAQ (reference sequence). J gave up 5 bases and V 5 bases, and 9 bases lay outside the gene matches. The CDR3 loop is CASSKTGSVHEQYF. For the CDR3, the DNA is TGTGCCAGCAGCAAGACAGGGTCAGTGCACGAGCAGTACTTC. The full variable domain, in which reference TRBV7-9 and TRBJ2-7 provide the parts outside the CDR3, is DTGVSQNPRHKITKRGQNVTFRCDPISEHNRLYWYRQTLGQGPEFLTYFQNEAQLEKSRLLSDRFSAERPKGSFSTLEIQRTEQGDSAMYLCASSKTGSVHEQYFGPGTRLTVT.

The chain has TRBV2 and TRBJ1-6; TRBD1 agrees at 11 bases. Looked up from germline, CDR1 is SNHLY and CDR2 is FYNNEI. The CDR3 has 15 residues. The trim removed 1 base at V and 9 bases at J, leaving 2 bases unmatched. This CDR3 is CASSEGTGGFSPLHF. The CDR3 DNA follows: TGTGCCAGCAGTGAAGGGACAGGGGGCTTTTCACCCCTCCACTTT.

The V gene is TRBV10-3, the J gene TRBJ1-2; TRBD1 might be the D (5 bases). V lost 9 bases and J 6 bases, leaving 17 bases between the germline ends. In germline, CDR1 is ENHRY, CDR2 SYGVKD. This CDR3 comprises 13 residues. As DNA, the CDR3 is TGTGCCATATCGGACATGGGGTACGATGGCTACACCTTC. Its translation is CAISDMGYDGYTF.

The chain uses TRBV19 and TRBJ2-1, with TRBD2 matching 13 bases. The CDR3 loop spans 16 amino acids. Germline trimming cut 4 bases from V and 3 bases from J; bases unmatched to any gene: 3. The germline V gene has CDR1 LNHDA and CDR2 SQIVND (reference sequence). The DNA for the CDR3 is TGTGCCAGTAGTACCCGGACTAGCGGGGGCTACAATGAGCAGTTCTTC. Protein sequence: CASSTRTSGGYNEQFF.

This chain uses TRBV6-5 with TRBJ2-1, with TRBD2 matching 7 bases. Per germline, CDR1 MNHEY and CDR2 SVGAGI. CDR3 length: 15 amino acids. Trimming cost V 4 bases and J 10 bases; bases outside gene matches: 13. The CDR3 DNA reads TGTGCCAGCAGTTCCCCAGCGGGACGGGCCGGGGAGCAGTTCTTC. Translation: CASSSPAGRAGEQFF.